The present T cell receptor beta chain was sequenced within a study of CD8+ T cells in alopecia areata. Once RNA had been extracted, it was reverse transcribed into cDNA to act as the sequencing template. Only in-frame clones appear in the TCRdb table, and some are missing; sequencing was by immunoSEQ multiplex PCR. The table records approximately 140,000 clones, 87% of them present only once. In germline, CDR1 is SEHNR, CDR2 FQNEAQ (reference sequence). The CDR3 consists of 15 residues. Trimming took 0 bases from V and 2 from J, leaving 10 bases between them. This sequence was found in a human donor with alopecia areata. The chain combines TRBV7-9 with TRBJ2-5; TRBD1 is a possible D gene (6 bases). The source material was CD8+ T cells sorted from blood, sampled at week 0. CDR3 in DNA: TGTGCCAGCAGCTTAGCTCAGGGGATTCAAGAGACCCAGTACTTC. Amino acids: CASSLAQGIQETQYF.